This T cell receptor beta chain was profiled in a study of T cell changes during pregnancy in multiple sclerosis (dated by TCRdb to between 2017 and 2020). About the full investigation: In women with multiple sclerosis, the researchers looked at how the T cell repertoire shifted as pregnancy progressed.

Library method: the immunoSEQ multiplex PCR assay. As stored in TCRdb, this immuneACCESS dataset retains in-frame rearrangements with V and J assigned. A fraction of the clones does not appear; measured against another copy, unresolved V genes explain less than half of the discrepancy, and the remainder lacks a known reason. This sample holds approximately 70,000 clones; around 91% were observed only once. The ten largest account for about 0.7% of the sample. Trimming leaves V shorter by 5 bases and J shorter by 4 bases, with the junction holding 8 bases beyond the gene matches. For CDR1 and CDR2, the germline V gene (reference sequence) lists SEHNR and FQNEAQ. Taken from cysteine to phenylalanine, the CDR3 has 15 residues. Here the CDR3 DNA is all that survives: 45 bases in frame from base 1. Concerning this clone: Which antigen it targets is not known. No base-level quality is on record; no much larger clone is a single base apart.

Rearrangement joined TRBV7-9 to TRBJ1-2, with 9 middle bases fitting TRBD1. The sequences come from peripheral blood, collected in the third trimester of pregnancy. The origin of this receptor is a female donor in good health, enrolled as a control in a pregnancy study. The CDR3 sequence is CASSGGTGHGYGYTF. The bases read TGTGCCAGCAGCGGTGGGACAGGGCATGGCTATGGCTACACCTTC.